The 2 T cell receptor beta chains in this list originate from one sample, sequenced in a study of T cells after yellow fever vaccination. Using its own MiXCR run on the 5' RACE reads, TCRdb lists one record per CDR3 protein. The top ten hold about 18% of the sample, which has some 560,000 distinct CDR3 sequences, around a sixth seen once. The material sequenced was PBMCs, taken more than 4 days after the first yellow fever vaccination. These TCRs come from a man between 18 and 35 years old who received the YFV17D yellow fever vaccine.

The V call is TRBV11-2, the J call TRBJ2-2; TRBD1 aligns across 10 bases. V dropped 4 bases and J dropped 5; count of bases not matched to a gene: 7. The CDR3 extends over 16 amino acids. The germline gives CDR1 SGHAT, CDR2 FQNNGV. The CDR3 region has the DNA TGTGCCAGCAGCTCCAATAGGGACAGGGGTACCGGGGAGCTGTTTTTT. It specifies CASSSNRDRGTGELFF. Full variable domain (outside the CDR3, taken from reference TRBV11-2 and TRBJ2-2): EAGVAQSPRYKIIEKRQSVAFWCNPISGHATLYWYQQILGQGPKLLIQFQNNGVVDDSQLPKDRFSAERLKGVDSTLKIQPAKLEDSAVYLCASSSNRDRGTGELFFGEGSRLTVL.

The V call is TRBV9, the J call TRBJ2-2; 9 bases match TRBD2. Losses at the gene ends were 0 bases for V and 2 bases for J; bases not matched to a gene: 2. The length of the CDR3 is 16 residues. Germline V CDR1 and CDR2: SGDLS, YYNGEE. The DNA of the CDR3 is TGTGCCAGCAGCGTAGCGACTAGCGGAAACACCGGGGAGCTGTTTTTT. Translating it yields CASSVATSGNTGELFF.